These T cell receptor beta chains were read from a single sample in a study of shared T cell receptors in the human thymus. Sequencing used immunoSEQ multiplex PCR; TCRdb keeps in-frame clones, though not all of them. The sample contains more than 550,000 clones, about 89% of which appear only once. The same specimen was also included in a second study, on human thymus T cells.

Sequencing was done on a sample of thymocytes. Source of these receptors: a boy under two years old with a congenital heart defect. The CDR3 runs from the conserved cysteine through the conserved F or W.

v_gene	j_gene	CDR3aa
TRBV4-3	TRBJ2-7	CASSQGVDRGFDEQYF
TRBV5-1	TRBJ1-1	CASSLTRAPAGEAFF
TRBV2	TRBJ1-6	CASSALDRGGPLHF
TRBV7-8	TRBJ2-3	CASGTGLHEMGTDTQYF
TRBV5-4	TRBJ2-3	CASSYRLAGSTDTQYF
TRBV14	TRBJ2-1	CASSQDTAGVLYNEQFF
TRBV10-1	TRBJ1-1	CARGGTEAFF
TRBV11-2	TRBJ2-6	CASSNGHDSGANVLTF
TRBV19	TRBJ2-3	CASRGRPTDTQYF
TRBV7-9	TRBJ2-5	CASSLVVGVRETQYF
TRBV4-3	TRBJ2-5	CASSQDGPQVRTQYF
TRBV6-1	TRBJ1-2	CASSMDRGGYGYTF
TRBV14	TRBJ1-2	CASSQYVGSGGYTF
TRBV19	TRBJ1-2	CASSIIRVSHPLYGYTF
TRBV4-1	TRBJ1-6	CASSQVWGQENSPLHF
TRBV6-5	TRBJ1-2	CASSPRDRESGYTF
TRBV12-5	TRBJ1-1	CASGLVLQQGDTEAFF
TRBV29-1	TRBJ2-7	CSVEGGTAHLHEQYF
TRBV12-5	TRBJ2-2	CASGLVRGSRTSTGELFF
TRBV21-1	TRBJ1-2	CASSRPGGRGLF
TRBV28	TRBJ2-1	CASEPRGGNEQFF
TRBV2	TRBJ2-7	CASSWDRAVEQYF
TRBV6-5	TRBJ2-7	CASSYLSSGRYEQYF
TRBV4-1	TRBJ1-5	CASSQDWEARGNQPQHF
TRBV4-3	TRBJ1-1	CASSQLPFGAEAFF
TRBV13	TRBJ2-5	CASRLFGGRGQETQYF
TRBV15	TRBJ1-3	CATRGQGPIENTIYF
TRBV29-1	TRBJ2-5	CSVAPGGEGAGETQYF
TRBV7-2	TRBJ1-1	CASSSYRGLRSSTEAFF
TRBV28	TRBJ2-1	CASRSRTSGARNEQFF